The T cell receptor (beta chain) described here comes from a study of CD8 T cells in ankylosing spondylitis. Broader study findings: Disease-linked clones were found to be CD8+ and relatively rare in peripheral blood. Within ankylosing spondylitis blood, a TCR beta motif made up of roughly eight highly homologous variants appeared to be characteristic.

Turning to this clonotype: Its specificity is not known.

The V gene's germline CDR1 is SGHRS and CDR2 YFSETQ. The CDR3 has 15 residues. V lost 1 base, J lost 1 base, and 11 bases lay in between. TCRdb called the 5' RACE reads again in MiXCR, with one record for every CDR3 protein. Of under 550,000 distinct CDR3 sequences in the sample, 25% to 30% were seen once. The specimen sequenced was blood, either unsorted or a sorted T cell fraction (not recorded which). This sequence was found in a male donor with ankylosing spondylitis. This chain connects TRBV5-1 to TRBJ1-1, with D uncertain. CDR3 loop: CASSLSSLGNTEAFF. As DNA, the CDR3 is TGCGCCAGCAGCTTGTCATCTCTAGGGAACACTGAAGCTTTCTTT.